Listed here are 2 T cell receptor beta chains from one sample, sequenced in a study of early T cells in non-severe SARS-CoV-2 infection. From the 5' RACE reads, TCRdb called clonotypes with MiXCR, one entry per CDR3 protein. This table has tens of thousands of distinct CDR3 sequences, about 9.4% appearing once. The sequencing input was whole blood. All receptors come from an adult who was a healthcare worker with PCR-confirmed SARS-CoV-2 infection or an uninfected control (not recorded which).

In its sample, this clonotype was seen a few times. The J gene is TRBJ2-7, the V gene TRBV19; D could derive from TRBD1 or TRBD2 (5 bases each). This CDR3 has 15 residues. Trimming pared 2 bases from V and 2 bases from J, leaving 13 bases between. CDR1 is LNHDA and CDR2 is SQIVND in the germline V gene (reference sequence). In DNA form, the CDR3 reads TGTGCCAGTAGTATAAATCGGGACGGAGCCTACGAGCAGTACTTC. It is translated as CASSINRDGAYEQYF.

This clonotype was picked up a small number of times. V and J are TRBV9 and TRBJ2-1; D may be TRBD2 (5 bases). V was shortened by 4 bases and J by 3 bases, with 14 bases between the two germline ends. The CDR3 spans 15 residues. Germline V gene sequence: CDR1 SGDLS, CDR2 YYNGEE. As DNA, the CDR3 is TGTGCCAGCAGCCCCCGTTCTAGCCACTACAATGAGCAGTTCTTC. This translates into CASSPRSSHYNEQFF.